This is a list of T cell receptor beta chains from one sample in a study of PD-1 blockade in classical Hodgkin lymphoma. Some clones are missing from TCRdb's copy, which holds only in-frame ones; the method was immunoSEQ multiplex PCR. The table records some 41,000 clones, 80% to 90% of them present only once. Material: peripheral blood mononuclear cells (PBMCs), obtained before the second cycle of nivolumab. The source of these receptors is a human donor with classical Hodgkin lymphoma. CDR3s include the opening cysteine and the closing phenylalanine or tryptophan. D genes are given only for firm matches. Rows may omit the clone size; those that give it use once, few, many or a size class.

len: 14
j_gene: TRBJ2-7
v_gene: TRBV2
d_gene: NA
abundance: NA
CDR3nt: TGTGCCAGCATGGCCGGGACCACCTCCTACGAGCAGTACTTC
CDR3aa: CASMAGTTSYEQYF

len: 18
j_gene: TRBJ2-3
v_gene: TRBV9
d_gene: NA
abundance: NA
CDR3nt: TGTGCCAGCAGCGTAGAGGGAGCGGGTGGATCTAGCACAGATACGCAGTATTTT
CDR3aa: CASSVEGAGGSSTDTQYF

len: 12
j_gene: TRBJ2-7
v_gene: TRBV29-1
d_gene: TRBD1
abundance: NA
CDR3nt: TGCAGCGTTGAGGGACAGGGCCGCGAGCAGTACTTC
CDR3aa: CSVEGQGREQYF

len: 17
j_gene: TRBJ1-1
v_gene: TRBV11-2
d_gene: NA
abundance: NA
CDR3nt: TGTGCCAGCACCCAACGGACGGCTCGGTTTTTGAACACTGAAGCTTTCTTT
CDR3aa: CASTQRTARFLNTEAFF

len: 15
j_gene: TRBJ2-2
v_gene: TRBV9
d_gene: TRBD2
abundance: NA
CDR3nt: TGTGCCAGCAGAGCCACTAGCGGCAACACCGGGGAGCTGTTTTTT
CDR3aa: CASRATSGNTGELFF

len: 15
j_gene: TRBJ2-1
v_gene: TRBV10-2
d_gene: TRBD1
abundance: once
CDR3nt: TGCGCCAGCAGCCGAGGACAGGGGGCCTACAATGAGCAGTTCTTC
CDR3aa: CASSRGQGAYNEQFF

len: 18
j_gene: TRBJ2-1
v_gene: TRBV7-2
d_gene: TRBD2
abundance: NA
CDR3nt: TGTGCCAGCAGCCTAAGAAACCCTAGCGGGAGCTCCTACAATGAGCAGTTCTTC
CDR3aa: CASSLRNPSGSSYNEQFF

len: 12
j_gene: TRBJ2-3
v_gene: TRBV11-3
d_gene: NA
abundance: NA
CDR3nt: TGTGCCAGCAGCTTTCCGGCCAATACGCAGTATTTT
CDR3aa: CASSFPANTQYF

len: 13
j_gene: TRBJ2-7
v_gene: TRBV9
d_gene: NA
abundance: NA
CDR3nt: TGTGCCAGCAGCGTCGATTGGGGTTACGAGCAGTACTTC
CDR3aa: CASSVDWGYEQYF

len: 19
j_gene: TRBJ1-4
v_gene: TRBV4-1
d_gene: TRBD1
abundance: NA
CDR3nt: TGCGCCAGCAGCCAAGAGCCCCCGACCCTCGGGACAGAGAATGAAAAACTGTTTTTT
CDR3aa: CASSQEPPTLGTENEKLFF

len: 13
j_gene: TRBJ1-5
v_gene: TRBV2
d_gene: NA
abundance: NA
CDR3nt: TGTGCCAGCAGTGAACGGCGGGATCAGCCCCAGCATTTT
CDR3aa: CASSERRDQPQHF

len: 15
j_gene: TRBJ1-2
v_gene: TRBV9
d_gene: NA
abundance: NA
CDR3nt: TGTGCCAGCAGCGTATCGTCCTTGACTTTCTATGGCTACACCTTC
CDR3aa: CASSVSSLTFYGYTF

len: 14
j_gene: TRBJ1-1
v_gene: TRBV9
d_gene: NA
abundance: NA
CDR3nt: TGTGCCAGCAGCGTAGAGGTCTGGCAGACAGAAGCTTTCTTT
CDR3aa: CASSVEVWQTEAFF

len: 13
j_gene: TRBJ1-2
v_gene: TRBV19
d_gene: NA
abundance: NA
CDR3nt: TGTGCCAGTACCCTCGCGGGCAACTATGGCTACACCTTC
CDR3aa: CASTLAGNYGYTF

len: 15
j_gene: TRBJ2-1
v_gene: TRBV6-5
d_gene: TRBD1
abundance: NA
CDR3nt: TGTGCCAGCAGTTACGCCAGGGGGTCCTACAATGAGCAGTTCTTC
CDR3aa: CASSYARGSYNEQFF

len: 17
j_gene: TRBJ2-3
v_gene: TRBV4-2
d_gene: NA
abundance: NA
CDR3nt: TGTGCCAGCAGCCAAGATCATGAGAGGCCATTGGGAGATACGCAGTATTTT
CDR3aa: CASSQDHERPLGDTQYF

len: 16
j_gene: TRBJ2-7
v_gene: TRBV4-2
d_gene: TRBD1
abundance: NA
CDR3nt: TGTGCCAGCAGCCAGACCGGGGACAGGGGCAACTACGAGCAGTACTTC
CDR3aa: CASSQTGDRGNYEQYF

len: 16
j_gene: TRBJ2-7
v_gene: TRBV5-4
d_gene: TRBD1
abundance: NA
CDR3nt: TGTGCCAGCAGCCCTAATCCGACAGGGGGGTATTACGAGCAGTACTTC
CDR3aa: CASSPNPTGGYYEQYF

len: 17
j_gene: TRBJ2-4
v_gene: TRBV14
d_gene: TRBD1
abundance: NA
CDR3nt: TGTGCCAGCAGCCAAGTAAGAGGGGGCAGGGCCAAAAACATTCAGTACTTC
CDR3aa: CASSQVRGGRAKNIQYF

len: 19
j_gene: TRBJ2-5
v_gene: TRBV5-1
d_gene: TRBD1
abundance: few
CDR3nt: TGCGCCAGCAGCTTGGCCGAAGAAAGTTTCCTCGGACAGGAAGAGACCCAGTACTTC
CDR3aa: CASSLAEESFLGQEETQYF

len: 14
j_gene: TRBJ1-5
v_gene: TRBV30
d_gene: NA
abundance: NA
CDR3nt: TGTGCCTGGAGTGTTTCCTGGGGGAATCAGCCCCAGCATTTT
CDR3aa: CAWSVSWGNQPQHF

len: 13
j_gene: TRBJ2-5
v_gene: TRBV18
d_gene: NA
abundance: NA
CDR3nt: TGTGCCAGCTCACGAGGCCCCCAAGAGACCCAGTACTTC
CDR3aa: CASSRGPQETQYF

len: 13
j_gene: TRBJ2-1
v_gene: TRBV10-3
d_gene: TRBD2
abundance: NA
CDR3nt: TGTGCCATCAGGGATGGACTAGCGGGAGTGGAGTTCTTC
CDR3aa: CAIRDGLAGVEFF

len: 14
j_gene: TRBJ2-7
v_gene: TRBV30
d_gene: TRBD1
abundance: NA
CDR3nt: TGTGCCTGGAGTGTCATGGACAGGGTTCGCGAGCAGTACTTC
CDR3aa: CAWSVMDRVREQYF

len: 14
j_gene: TRBJ2-7
v_gene: TRBV5-8
d_gene: NA
abundance: NA
CDR3nt: TGTGCCAGCAGCTTGGGGAGTTGGGGATACGAGCAGTACTTC
CDR3aa: CASSLGSWGYEQYF

len: 15
j_gene: TRBJ2-1
v_gene: TRBV10-1
d_gene: TRBD2
abundance: few
CDR3nt: TGCGCCAGCAGTGAGGACGCGGGAGTGCTAAATGAGCAGTTCTTC
CDR3aa: CASSEDAGVLNEQFF

len: 15
j_gene: TRBJ1-3
v_gene: TRBV5-1
d_gene: NA
abundance: few
CDR3nt: TGCGCCAGCAGCGCGGACCCGGGACGGGGAAACACCATATATTTT
CDR3aa: CASSADPGRGNTIYF

len: 11
j_gene: TRBJ2-2
v_gene: TRBV19
d_gene: NA
abundance: NA
CDR3nt: TGTGCCAGCGCGGGGTCCGGGGAGCTGTTTTTT
CDR3aa: CASAGSGELFF

len: 14
j_gene: TRBJ2-7
v_gene: TRBV14
d_gene: NA
abundance: few
CDR3nt: TGTGCCAGCAGCCAGAGGGCGGATTGGTTGGAGCAGTACTTC
CDR3aa: CASSQRADWLEQYF

len: 17
j_gene: TRBJ2-4
v_gene: TRBV11-2
d_gene: TRBD1
abundance: NA
CDR3nt: TGTGCCAGCAGCCCACGAACGGTGGACAGGGACAAAAACATTCAGTACTTC
CDR3aa: CASSPRTVDRDKNIQYF

len: 14
j_gene: TRBJ2-3
v_gene: TRBV18
d_gene: NA
abundance: NA
CDR3nt: TGTGCCAGCTCACCGGAAGTGGGCACAGATACGCAGTATTTT
CDR3aa: CASSPEVGTDTQYF

len: 15
j_gene: TRBJ2-1
v_gene: TRBV11-1
d_gene: NA
abundance: NA
CDR3nt: TGTGCCAGCAGCTTGGGGGGACCTTCCTACAATGAGCAGTTCTTC
CDR3aa: CASSLGGPSYNEQFF

len: 17
j_gene: TRBJ2-2
v_gene: TRBV7-3
d_gene: TRBD2
abundance: NA
CDR3nt: TGTGCCAGCAGCTTAACTCCGACTAGCCAAGGGCCCGGGGAGCTGTTTTTT
CDR3aa: CASSLTPTSQGPGELFF

len: 14
j_gene: TRBJ2-7
v_gene: TRBV29-1
d_gene: NA
abundance: NA
CDR3nt: TGCAGCGCGCGCGGCAGGGGGGGTGGTTACGAGCAGTACTTC
CDR3aa: CSARGRGGGYEQYF

len: 16
j_gene: TRBJ2-1
v_gene: TRBV11-2
d_gene: NA
abundance: NA
CDR3nt: TGTGCCAGCAGCTCCCCATGGAGCGGACCCTACAATGAGCAGTTCTTC
CDR3aa: CASSSPWSGPYNEQFF

len: 15
j_gene: TRBJ1-4
v_gene: TRBV9
d_gene: NA
abundance: NA
CDR3nt: TGTGCCAGCAGCGTAGCCCCAGGGACTAATGAAAAACTGTTTTTT
CDR3aa: CASSVAPGTNEKLFF

len: 15
j_gene: TRBJ1-3
v_gene: TRBV15
d_gene: NA
abundance: few
CDR3nt: TGTGCCACCAGCAGAGGAGAATTCTCTGGAAACACCATATATTTT
CDR3aa: CATSRGEFSGNTIYF

len: 18
j_gene: TRBJ1-4
v_gene: TRBV11-2
d_gene: TRBD1
abundance: NA
CDR3nt: TGTGCCAGCAGCTTAGATCGTGGAGGGGGCGCAAATAATGAAAAACTGTTTTTT
CDR3aa: CASSLDRGGGANNEKLFF

len: 14
j_gene: TRBJ2-3
v_gene: TRBV10-1
d_gene: NA
abundance: NA
CDR3nt: TGCGCCAGCAGTGAAGGGAGCCCCCCAGATACGCAGTATTTT
CDR3aa: CASSEGSPPDTQYF

len: 17
j_gene: TRBJ2-3
v_gene: TRBV5-1
d_gene: TRBD2
abundance: NA
CDR3nt: TGCGCCAGCAGCTTTATTGGCGGGAGCGGACGTACAGATACGCAGTATTTT
CDR3aa: CASSFIGGSGRTDTQYF

len: 14
j_gene: TRBJ2-7
v_gene: TRBV6-5
d_gene: TRBD2
abundance: NA
CDR3nt: TGTGCCAGCAGTTACGGAGCGGGAGTTTACGAGCAGTACTTC
CDR3aa: CASSYGAGVYEQYF

len: 14
j_gene: TRBJ2-2
v_gene: TRBV25-1
d_gene: NA
abundance: NA
CDR3nt: TGTGCCAGCACCACCTGGCTTGACACCGGGGAGCTGTTTTTT
CDR3aa: CASTTWLDTGELFF

len: 17
j_gene: TRBJ2-1
v_gene: TRBV19
d_gene: NA
abundance: NA
CDR3nt: TGTGCCAGTAGTATATCCACTCTGTGGGGCTCCTACAATGAGCAGTTCTTC
CDR3aa: CASSISTLWGSYNEQFF

len: 12
j_gene: TRBJ2-7
v_gene: TRBV19
d_gene: NA
abundance: NA
CDR3nt: TGTGCCAGTACGGACGGATTATACGAGCAGTACTTC
CDR3aa: CASTDGLYEQYF

len: 14
j_gene: TRBJ2-7
v_gene: TRBV6-1
d_gene: NA
abundance: NA
CDR3nt: TGTGCCAGCAGTGAAGCGGGAGGTCCGGAGGAGCAGTACTTC
CDR3aa: CASSEAGGPEEQYF

len: 11
j_gene: TRBJ1-1
v_gene: TRBV7-9
d_gene: NA
abundance: NA
CDR3nt: TGTGCCAGCAGCCGCGGCGTTGAAGCTTTCTTT
CDR3aa: CASSRGVEAFF

len: 14
j_gene: TRBJ1-1
v_gene: TRBV19
d_gene: NA
abundance: NA
CDR3nt: TGTGCCAGTAGTATAGACGCGGGGTTCACTGAAGCTTTCTTT
CDR3aa: CASSIDAGFTEAFF

len: 15
j_gene: TRBJ2-1
v_gene: TRBV9
d_gene: TRBD2
abundance: NA
CDR3nt: TGTGCCAGCAGCGTAATAGCGGGATCGTACAATGAGCAGTTCTTC
CDR3aa: CASSVIAGSYNEQFF

len: 20
j_gene: TRBJ2-7
v_gene: TRBV15
d_gene: TRBD2
abundance: NA
CDR3nt: TGTGCCACCAGCAGGGCCCCCGGGACTAGCGGGAGGAAGAGGGTCTACGAGCAGTACTTC
CDR3aa: CATSRAPGTSGRKRVYEQYF

len: 16
j_gene: TRBJ1-4
v_gene: TRBV6-1
d_gene: NA
abundance: NA
CDR3nt: TGTGCCAGCAGTGACCGGGGATTTACAACTAATGAAAAACTGTTTTTT
CDR3aa: CASSDRGFTTNEKLFF

len: 13
j_gene: TRBJ1-1
v_gene: TRBV10-3
d_gene: NA
abundance: NA
CDR3nt: TGTGCCATCAGACCTATCATGAACACTGAAGCTTTCTTT
CDR3aa: CAIRPIMNTEAFF

len: 11
j_gene: TRBJ2-2
v_gene: TRBV29-1
d_gene: NA
abundance: few
CDR3nt: TGCAGCGTTGAGTTGGCCGGGGAGCTGTTTTTT
CDR3aa: CSVELAGELFF

len: 15
j_gene: TRBJ1-6
v_gene: TRBV5-6
d_gene: TRBD1
abundance: NA
CDR3nt: TGTGCCAGCCAGGGGGGACACCGAGAAGACTCACCCCTCCACTTT
CDR3aa: CASQGGHREDSPLHF